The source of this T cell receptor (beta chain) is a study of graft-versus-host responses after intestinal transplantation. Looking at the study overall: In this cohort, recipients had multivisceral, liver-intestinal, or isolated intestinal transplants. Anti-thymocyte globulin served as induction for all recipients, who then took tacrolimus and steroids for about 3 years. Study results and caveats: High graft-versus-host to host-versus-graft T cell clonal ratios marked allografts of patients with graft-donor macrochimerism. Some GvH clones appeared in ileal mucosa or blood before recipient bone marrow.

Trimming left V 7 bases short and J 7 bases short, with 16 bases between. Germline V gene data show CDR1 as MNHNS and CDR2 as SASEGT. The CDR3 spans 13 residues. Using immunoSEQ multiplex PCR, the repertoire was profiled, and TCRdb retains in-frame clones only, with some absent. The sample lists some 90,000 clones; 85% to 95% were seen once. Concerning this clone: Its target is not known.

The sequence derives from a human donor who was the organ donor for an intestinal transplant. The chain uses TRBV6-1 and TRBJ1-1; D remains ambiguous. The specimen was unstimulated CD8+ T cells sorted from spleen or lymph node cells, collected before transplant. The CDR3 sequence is CASTLGWSVEAFF. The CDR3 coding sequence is TGTGCCAGCACGCTAGGATGGTCCGTTGAAGCTTTCTTT.